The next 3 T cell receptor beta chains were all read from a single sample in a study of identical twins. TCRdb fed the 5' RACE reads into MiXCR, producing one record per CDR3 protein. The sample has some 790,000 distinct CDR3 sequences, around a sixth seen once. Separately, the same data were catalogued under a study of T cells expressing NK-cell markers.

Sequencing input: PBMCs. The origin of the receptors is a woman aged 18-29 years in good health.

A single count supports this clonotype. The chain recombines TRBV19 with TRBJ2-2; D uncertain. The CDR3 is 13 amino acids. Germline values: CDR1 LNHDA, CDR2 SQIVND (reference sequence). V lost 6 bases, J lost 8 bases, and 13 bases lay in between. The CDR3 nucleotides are TGTGCCAGTAGGCGGCCCCTGGGGGGGGAGCTGTTTTTT. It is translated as CASRRPLGGELFF. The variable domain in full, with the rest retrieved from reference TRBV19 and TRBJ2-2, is DGGITQSPKYLFRKEGQNVTLSCEQNLNHDAMYWYRQDPGQGLRLIYYSQIVNDFQKGDIAEGYSVSREKKESFPLTVTSAQKNPTAFYLCASRRPLGGELFFGEGSRLTVL.

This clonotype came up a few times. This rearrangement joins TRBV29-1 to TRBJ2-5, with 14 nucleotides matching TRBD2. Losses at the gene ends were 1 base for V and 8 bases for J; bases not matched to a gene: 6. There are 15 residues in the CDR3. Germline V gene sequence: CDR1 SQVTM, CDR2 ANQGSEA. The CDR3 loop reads CSVEVGTSGGGTQYF. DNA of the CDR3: TGCAGCGTTGAAGTAGGGACTAGCGGGGGAGGAACCCAGTACTTC.

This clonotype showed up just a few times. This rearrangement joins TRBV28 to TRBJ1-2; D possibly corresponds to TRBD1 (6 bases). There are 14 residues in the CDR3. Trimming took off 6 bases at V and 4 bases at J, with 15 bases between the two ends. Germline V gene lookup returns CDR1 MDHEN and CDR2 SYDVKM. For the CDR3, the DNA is TGTGCCAGCAGGAACAGGGTTTTCTTCTATGGCTACACCTTC. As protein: CASRNRVFFYGYTF.